This section outlines one TCR beta chain sequence together with its context. What it recognizes is unknown. This entry comes from a study of OX40 agonist ivuxolimab in advanced cancers. Sampling of blood occurred at baseline, cycle 4 day 1, and cycle 7 day 1. Repertoires were generated with immunoSEQ multiplex PCR, while TCRdb's copy carries only in-frame clones and drops some. This sample has tens of thousands of clones, with 80% to 90% found just once. The study's findings and limits: At 0.1 to 3.0 mg/kg, clonal expansion of CD4+ and CD8+ blood T cells had occurred by week 6. Partial responders at 0.1-3.0 mg/kg had among the lowest clonal expansion.

V dropped 0 bases and J dropped 6; count of bases not matched to a gene: 5. The germline gives CDR1 MNHEY, CDR2 SVGAGI. This CDR3 region has 15 residues. The sequence was collected from an adult with an advanced solid tumor such as melanoma, head and neck, liver or kidney cancer. This material consisted of CD4+ or CD8+ T cells sorted from blood, taken in a trial of the OX40 agonist ivuxolimab. The chain uses TRBV6-5 and TRBJ2-1; 7 bases map to TRBD1. The CDR3 bases are TGTGCCAGCAGTTACTCACCGGGACAGACCAATGAGCAGTTCTTC. It yields the protein CASSYSPGQTNEQFF.